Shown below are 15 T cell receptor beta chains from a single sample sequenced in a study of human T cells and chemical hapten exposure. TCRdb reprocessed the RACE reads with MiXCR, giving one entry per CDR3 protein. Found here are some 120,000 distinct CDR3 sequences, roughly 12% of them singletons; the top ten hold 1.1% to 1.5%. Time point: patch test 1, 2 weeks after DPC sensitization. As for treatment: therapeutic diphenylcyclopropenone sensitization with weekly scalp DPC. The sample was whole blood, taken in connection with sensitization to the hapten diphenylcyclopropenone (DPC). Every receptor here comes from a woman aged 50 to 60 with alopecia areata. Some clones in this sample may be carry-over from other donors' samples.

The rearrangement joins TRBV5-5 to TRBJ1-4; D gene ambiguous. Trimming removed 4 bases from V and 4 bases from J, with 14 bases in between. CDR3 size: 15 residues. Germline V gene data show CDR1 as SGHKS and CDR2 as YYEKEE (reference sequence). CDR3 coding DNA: TGTGCCAGCAGCAAAAACAGCGCCCGTAATGAAAAACTGTTTTTT. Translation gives CASSKNSARNEKLFF.

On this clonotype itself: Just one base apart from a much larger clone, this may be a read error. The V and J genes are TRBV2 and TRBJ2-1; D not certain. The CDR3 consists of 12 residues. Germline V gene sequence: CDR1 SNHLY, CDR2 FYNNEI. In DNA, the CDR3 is TGTGTCAGCAGTCAGCGAGGCAATGAGCAGTTCTTC. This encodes CVSSQRGNEQFF. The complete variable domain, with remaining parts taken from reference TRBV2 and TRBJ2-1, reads EPEVTQTPSHQVTQMGQEVILRCVPISNHLYFYWYRQILGQKVEFLVSFYNNEISEKSEIFDDQFSVERPDGSNFTLKIRSTKLEDSAMYFCVSSQRGNEQFFGPGTRLTVL.

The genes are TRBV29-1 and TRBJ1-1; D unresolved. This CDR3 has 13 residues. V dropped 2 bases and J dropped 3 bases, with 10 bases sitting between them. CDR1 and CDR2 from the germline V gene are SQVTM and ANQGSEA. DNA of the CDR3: TGCAGCGTTGAAAAGGAGTCGTACACTGAAGCTTTCTTT. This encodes CSVEKESYTEAFF.

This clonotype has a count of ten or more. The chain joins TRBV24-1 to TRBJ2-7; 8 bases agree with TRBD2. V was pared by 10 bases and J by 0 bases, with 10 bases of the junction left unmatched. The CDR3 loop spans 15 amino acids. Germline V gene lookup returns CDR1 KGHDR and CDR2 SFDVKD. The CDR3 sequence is CATDRGGHSSYEQYF. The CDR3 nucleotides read TGTGCCACAGACCGGGGGGGCCACAGCTCCTACGAGCAGTACTTC.

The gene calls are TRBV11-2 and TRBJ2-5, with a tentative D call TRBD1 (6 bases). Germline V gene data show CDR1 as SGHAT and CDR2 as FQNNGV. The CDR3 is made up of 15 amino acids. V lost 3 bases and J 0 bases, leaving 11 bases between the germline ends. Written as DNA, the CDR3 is TGTGCCAGCAGCTTGGTTTCAGGGGACCAAGAGACCCAGTACTTC. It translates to CASSLVSGDQETQYF.

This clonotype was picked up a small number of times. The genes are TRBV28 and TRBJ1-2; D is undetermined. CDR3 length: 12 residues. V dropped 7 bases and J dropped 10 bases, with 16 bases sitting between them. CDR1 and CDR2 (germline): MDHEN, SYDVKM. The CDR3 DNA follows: TGTGCCAGCACCCCGGCCGGTAGGACCTACACCTTC. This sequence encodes CASTPAGRTYTF.

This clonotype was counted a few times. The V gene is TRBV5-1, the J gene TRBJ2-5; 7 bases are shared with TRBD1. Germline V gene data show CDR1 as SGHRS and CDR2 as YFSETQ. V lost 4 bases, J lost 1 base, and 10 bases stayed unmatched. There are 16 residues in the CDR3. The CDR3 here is CASSLPRTGIQETQYF. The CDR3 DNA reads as TGCGCCAGCAGCCTTCCAAGGACAGGAATCCAAGAGACCCAGTACTTC. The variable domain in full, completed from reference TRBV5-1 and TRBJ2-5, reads KAGVTQTPRYLIKTRGQQVTLSCSPISGHRSVSWYQQTPGQGLQFLFEYFSETQRNKGNFPGRFSGRQFSNSRSEMNVSTLELGDSALYLCASSLPRTGIQETQYFGPGTRLLVL.

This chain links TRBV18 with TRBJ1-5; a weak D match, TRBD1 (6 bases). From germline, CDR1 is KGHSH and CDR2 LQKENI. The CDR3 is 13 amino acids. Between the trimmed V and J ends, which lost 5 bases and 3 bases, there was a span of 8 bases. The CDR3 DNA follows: TGTGCCAGCTCAGAGGGGGACAATCAGCCCCAGCATTTT. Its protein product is CASSEGDNQPQHF.

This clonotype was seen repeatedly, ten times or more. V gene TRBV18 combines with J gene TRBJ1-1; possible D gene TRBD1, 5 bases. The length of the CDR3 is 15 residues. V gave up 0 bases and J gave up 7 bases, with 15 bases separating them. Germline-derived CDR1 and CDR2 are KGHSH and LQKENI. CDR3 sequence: CASSPPTLRQSEAFF. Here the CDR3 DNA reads TGTGCCAGCTCACCACCGACGCTCCGACAGAGTGAAGCTTTCTTT.

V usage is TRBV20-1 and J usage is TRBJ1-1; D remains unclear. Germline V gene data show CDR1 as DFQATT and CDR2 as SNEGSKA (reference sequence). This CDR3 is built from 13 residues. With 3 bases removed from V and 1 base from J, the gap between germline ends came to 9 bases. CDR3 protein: CSARSDANTEAFF. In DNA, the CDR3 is TGCAGTGCTAGGTCAGACGCGAACACTGAAGCTTTCTTT.

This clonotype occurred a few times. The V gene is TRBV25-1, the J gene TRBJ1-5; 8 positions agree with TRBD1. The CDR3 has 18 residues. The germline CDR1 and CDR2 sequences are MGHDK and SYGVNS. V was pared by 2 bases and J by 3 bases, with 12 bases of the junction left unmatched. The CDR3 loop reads CASSERGAWTGNNQPQHF. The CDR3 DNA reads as TGTGCCAGCAGTGAACGCGGGGCGTGGACAGGGAACAATCAGCCCCAGCATTTT. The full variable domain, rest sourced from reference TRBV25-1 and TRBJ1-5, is EADIYQTPRYLVIGTGKKITLECSQTMGHDKMYWYQQDPGMELHLIHYSYGVNSTEKGDLSSESTVSRIRTEHFPLTLESARPSHTSQYLCASSERGAWTGNNQPQHFGDGTRLSIL.

The CDR3 coding sequence is TGTGCCAGCAGGACAGGGGACACTGAAGCTTTCTTT. Its translation: CASRTGDTEAFF. The chain joins TRBV6-2 or TRBV6-3 to TRBJ1-1; TRBD1 matches 8 bases. CDR1 is MNHEY, CDR2 SVGEGT, per germline. Losses at the gene ends were 6 bases for V and 3 bases for J; bases not matched to a gene: 0. The CDR3 extends over 12 amino acids.

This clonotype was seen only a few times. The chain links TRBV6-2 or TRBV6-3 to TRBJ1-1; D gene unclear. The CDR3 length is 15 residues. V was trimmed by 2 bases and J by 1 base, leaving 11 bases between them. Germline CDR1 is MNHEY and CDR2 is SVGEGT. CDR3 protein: CASSYGSRGNTEAFF. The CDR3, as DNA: TGTGCCAGCAGTTACGGTAGCCGGGGGAACACTGAAGCTTTCTTT.

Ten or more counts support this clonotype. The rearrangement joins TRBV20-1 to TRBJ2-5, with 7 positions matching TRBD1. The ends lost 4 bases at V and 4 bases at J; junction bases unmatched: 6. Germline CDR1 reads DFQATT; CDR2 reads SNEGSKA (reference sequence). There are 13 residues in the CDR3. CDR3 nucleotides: TGCAGTGCTAAGGGGGCAGGGGCAGAGACCCAGTACTTC. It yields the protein CSAKGAGAETQYF.

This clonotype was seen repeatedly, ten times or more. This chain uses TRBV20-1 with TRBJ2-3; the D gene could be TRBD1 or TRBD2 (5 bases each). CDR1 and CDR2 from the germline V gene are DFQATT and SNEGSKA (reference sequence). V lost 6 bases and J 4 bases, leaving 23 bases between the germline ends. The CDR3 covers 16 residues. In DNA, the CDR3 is TGCAGTGCCCCAGCCGGCTGGGTCCAGGGAGCAGATACGCAGTATTTT. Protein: CSAPAGWVQGADTQYF.